The T cell receptor beta chain under discussion was sequenced for a study of blood T cell repertoires in COVID-19. TCRdb's table, derived via immunoSEQ multiplex PCR, lists solely in-frame clones and lacks some. This sample carries about 190,000 clones, roughly 80% of them seen once, and the ten largest clones take around 12%. CDR3 length: 13 amino acids. Germline V lookup: CDR1 MNHEY, CDR2 SMNVEV (reference sequence). The ends were cut back, 5 bases at V and 7 bases at J, with 12 bases in the middle. The source material was peripheral blood. The chain links TRBV27 to TRBJ1-5; D is unresolved. This clonotype was sampled from a woman in her forties or fifties with acute or convalescent COVID-19. CDR3: CASSDSLGQPQHF. The CDR3 DNA reads as TGTGCCAGCAGTGATTCCCTAGGACAGCCCCAGCATTTT.